Listed here is a single T cell receptor (beta chain). This entry comes from a study of blood T cell repertoires in COVID-19. Study-wide context: Sites across the United States, Italy and Spain contributed samples from acute and convalescent COVID-19. PBMCs, B-cell-depleted T cells, or T cells were the source of the cDNA or gDNA that made up the material.

The length of the CDR3 is 15 residues. Germline V gene sequence: CDR1 PRHDT, CDR2 FYEKMQ (reference sequence). Trimming removed 4 bases from V and 4 bases from J; junction bases left unmatched: 6. Assignment of participants to cohorts was predicated upon participant-reported clinical history. The method was immunoSEQ multiplex PCR; TCRdb's version includes in-frame clones alone and lacks a portion of them. The repertoire holds about 400,000 clones, with around 90% as singletons. What was sequenced was PBMCs or T cells enriched from blood (not recorded which). V and J are TRBV13 and TRBJ2-3, with TRBD2 matching 9 bases. The sequence was obtained from a woman in her 40s with acute COVID-19. The CDR3 is CASSYLAGASDTQYF. CDR3 nucleotides: TGTGCCAGCAGCTATTTAGCGGGGGCCTCAGATACGCAGTATTTT.